The TCR beta chain under discussion was sequenced for a study of T cell clonotyping in hematopoietic cell transplantation. About this clone itself: Its specificity is not known.

V shed 3 bases, J shed 1 base, and the junction held 10 bases outside the gene matches. Germline CDR1 is MGHRA and CDR2 is YSYEKL. This CDR3 spans 17 amino acids. General study results and limits: Higher Inverse Simpson Index values in graft donor and pretransplant recipient predicted broader posttransplant TCR diversity. Cells were unsorted, so CD4 and CD8 contributions were not separated. Few recipient clonotypes overlapped donors; over 95% were de novo at given depth. Recipient TCR diversity dropped after transplant; expanded clonotypes rose from day 30 to 180.

Here immunoSEQ multiplex PCR was the method, and the copy in TCRdb shows in-frame clones only, minus some. This sample yields 10,000 to 15,000 clones, of which about 93% are seen a single time; approximately 1.1% belongs to the top ten. Sequenced input: peripheral blood mononuclear cells. The TCR was taken from a man aged 30-40 years in good health. Some clones in this sample may be carry-over from other donors' samples. This rearrangement joins TRBV4-1 to TRBJ2-7, with 9 bases that match TRBD1. In DNA, the CDR3 is TGCGCCAGCAGCCAGCTCATGACCGGGACAGGGTCCTACGAGCAGTACTTC. It translates to CASSQLMTGTGSYEQYF.